This T cell receptor beta chain was identified during a study of control samples from healthy donors and cancer patients. This CDR3 contains 15 residues. V was pared by 4 bases and J by 1 base, with 12 bases between. Germline V lookup: CDR1 SGDLS, CDR2 YYNGEE. Clones were sequenced by immunoSEQ multiplex PCR, and TCRdb holds only the in-frame ones, with some missing. The sample contains roughly 450,000 clones, 80% to 95% of which appear only once. This clone was recorded a few times. This TCR was recovered from a man between 35 and 55 years old with head and neck cancer. The V and J genes are TRBV9 and TRBJ1-5; TRBD1 might be the D (5 bases). The source material was PBMCs. CDR3 nucleotides: TGTGCCAGCAGCCAGGACGGGGGGAGCAATCAGCCCCAGCATTTT. Its protein product is CASSQDGGSNQPQHF. Looking up the rest from reference TRBV9 and TRBJ1-5 gives the full variable domain: DSGVTQTPKHLITATGQRVTLRCSPRSGDLSVYWYQQSLDQGLQFLIQYYNGEERAKGNILERFSAQQFPDLHSELNLSSLELGDSALYFCASSQDGGSNQPQHFGDGTRLSIL.